This TCR beta chain was sequenced for a study of patients and donors after allogeneic stem cell transplantation. This clonotype was seen repeatedly, ten times or more. V trimming: 7 bases; J trimming: 2 bases; junction bases outside the gene matches: 4. CDR3 length: 14 residues. Germline V lookup: CDR1 SQVTM, CDR2 ANQGSEA. MiXCR, run by TCRdb on the RT-PCR reads, gives a single entry per CDR3 protein. The sample shows about a million distinct CDR3 sequences, roughly 18% of them seen only once. What was sequenced was blood, either unsorted or a sorted T cell fraction (not recorded which). The V gene is TRBV29-1, the J gene TRBJ2-6; 8 nucleotides line up with TRBD1. This clonotype was sampled from a human donor who was either an allogeneic HSCT recipient or a stem cell or donor lymphocyte infusion donor (not recorded which). It is not recorded whose cells these are; they may come from a transplant donor. CDR3: CSAETGAGANVLTF. DNA for the CDR3: TGCAGCGCCGAGACAGGGGCTGGGGCCAACGTCCTGACTTTC.